One sample yielded the 24 T cell receptor beta chains listed below, sequenced in a study of cytomegalovirus exposure and HLA in healthy donors. Use of 60 Vbeta and 13 Jbeta primers characterized the PCR. Sequenced by immunoSEQ multiplex PCR; TCRdb stores in-frame clones only, minus some. The table has around 100,000 clones, approximately 66% seen once. Sequenced input: PBMCs. The origin of the receptors is a woman in her forties or fifties in good health and CMV-seronegative.

CDR3 DNA sequence: TGTGCCAGCAGCTTTAGAGAGACCCAGTACTTC. Encoded protein: CASSFRETQYF. This rearrangement joins TRBV11-2 to TRBJ2-5, with no clear D. The CDR3 is 11 residues long. Germline CDR1 reads SGHAT; CDR2 reads FQNNGV. V lost 3 bases and J lost 4, with 3 bases in between.

The CDR3 coding sequence is TGTGCTAGTGGTTTGATGGGGACAAAGGGCACTGAAGCTTTCTTT. Residues: CASGLMGTKGTEAFF. The gene calls are TRBV12-5 and TRBJ1-1; possibly TRBD1 for D (6 bases). The CDR3 spans 15 residues. In germline, CDR1 is LGHNT, CDR2 FRNRAP. Trimming cost V 2 bases and J 4 bases, with 14 bases left between them.

V is TRBV5-1 and J is TRBJ2-5; D gene ambiguous. From germline, CDR1 is SGHRS and CDR2 YFSETQ. This CDR3 has 16 residues. Trimming took 4 bases from V and 1 from J, leaving 17 bases between them. DNA of the CDR3: TGCGCCAGCAGCCTGGTCCCACTAACGTCCCAAGAGACCCAGTACTTC. This sequence encodes CASSLVPLTSQETQYF.

The chain carries TRBV9 and TRBJ2-5, with D possibly matching TRBD1 (5 bases). The CDR3 has 14 residues. With 0 bases removed from V and 7 bases from J, the gap between germline ends came to 13 bases. CDR1 and CDR2 (germline): SGDLS, YYNGEE. The CDR3 is CASSVVQTQGTQYF. The CDR3 bases are TGTGCCAGCAGCGTAGTGCAGACCCAGGGGACCCAGTACTTC.

The chain recombines TRBV7-9 with TRBJ2-7; D is uncertain. The germline V gene has CDR1 SEHNR and CDR2 FQNEAQ (reference sequence). Between the trimmed V and J ends, which lost 2 bases and 5 bases, there was a span of 13 bases. The CDR3 length is 14 residues. The CDR3 DNA reads TGTGCCAGCAGCTTACGTGGGTTCGAGGACGAGCAGTACTTC. Its translation: CASSLRGFEDEQYF.

The V and J genes are TRBV28 and TRBJ2-1; 7 bases match TRBD1. CDR1 MDHEN and CDR2 SYDVKM come from the germline V gene. The junction had 9 bases not matched to a gene; V was cut back by 5 bases and J by 2 bases. This CDR3 spans 16 amino acids. CDR3 sequence reads: CASSEISGTAYNEQFF. The CDR3 DNA reads as TGTGCCAGCAGTGAAATCTCCGGGACAGCCTACAATGAGCAGTTCTTC.

This clone was seen once. The chain is built from TRBV10-3 and TRBJ1-4; D is unclear. The V gene lost 5 bases and the J gene lost 5 bases, with 12 bases spanning the gap. Germline assignment: CDR1 ENHRY and CDR2 SYGVKD. This CDR3 is 14 amino acids long. The CDR3 region is CAISRGTDNEKLFF. CDR3 DNA sequence: TGTGCCATCAGTCGTGGTACAGACAATGAAAAACTGTTTTTT.

V is TRBV19 and J is TRBJ2-7; 9 bases are shared with TRBD1. The CDR3 is made up of 14 amino acids. V lost 9 bases to trimming and J lost 3 bases; unmatched junction nucleotides: 9. Germline V lookup: CDR1 LNHDA, CDR2 SQIVND (reference sequence). The CDR3 is CASTTRQGVYEQYF. The CDR3 nucleotides are TGTGCCAGCACGACCCGACAGGGGGTCTACGAGCAGTACTTC. Filled out from reference TRBV19 and TRBJ2-7, the complete variable domain reads DGGITQSPKYLFRKEGQNVTLSCEQNLNHDAMYWYRQDPGQGLRLIYYSQIVNDFQKGDIAEGYSVSREKKESFPLTVTSAQKNPTAFYLCASTTRQGVYEQYFGPGTRLTVT.

V usage is TRBV10-3 and J usage is TRBJ2-7, with TRBD2 identical over 9 bases. The germline CDR1 and CDR2 sequences are ENHRY and SYGVKD. Losses at the gene ends were 11 bases for V and 3 bases for J; bases not matched to a gene: 5. The CDR3 has 12 amino acids. This chain's CDR3 is CAAGGDDYEQYF. CDR3 coding DNA: TGTGCCGCGGGGGGGGACGACTACGAGCAGTACTTC.

This chain connects TRBV29-1 to TRBJ2-6; the match to TRBD1 covers 7 bases. Germline CDR1 and CDR2: SQVTM and ANQGSEA. The CDR3 runs 16 residues. The ends lost 7 bases at V and 3 bases at J; junction bases unmatched: 12. The CDR3 region is CSASGTATFGANVLTF. The CDR3 coding sequence is TGCAGCGCCTCCGGGACAGCGACTTTTGGGGCCAACGTCCTGACTTTC.

This clone was counted a single time. The J gene is TRBJ2-3, the V gene TRBV5-6; the D gene is possibly TRBD2 (6 bases). Germline-derived CDR1 and CDR2 are SGHDT and YYEEEE. This CDR3 is 14 amino acids long. Trimming removed 0 bases at V and 5 bases at J, with 10 bases between. The CDR3 spells CASSLVNGGDTQYF. In DNA, the CDR3 is TGTGCCAGCAGCTTGGTAAACGGGGGAGATACGCAGTATTTT.

This clone was observed a handful of times. The chain links TRBV19 to TRBJ2-5, with D hard to call. This CDR3 comprises 11 residues. Germline loops: CDR1 LNHDA, CDR2 SQIVND (reference sequence). Deletions cut 3 bases from V and 10 bases from J, with 9 bases between. The CDR3 sequence: CASSIGQSQYF. As DNA, the CDR3 is TGTGCCAGTAGTATTGGGCAGAGCCAGTACTTC.

This chain uses TRBV2 with TRBJ2-7; possibly TRBD2 for D (5 bases). Germline V gene data show CDR1 as SNHLY and CDR2 as FYNNEI. The length of the CDR3 is 10 residues. V lost 8 bases, J lost 5 bases, and 7 bases lay in between. CDR3 DNA: TGTGCCAGCGGGGAGAACGAGCAGTACTTC. Its translation is CASGENEQYF.

The CDR3 sequence is CASSPPALGGQTGELFF. The DNA for the CDR3 is TGTGCCAGCTCACCACCGGCATTAGGGGGACAAACCGGGGAGCTGTTTTTT. V is TRBV18 and J is TRBJ2-2; possible D gene TRBD1, 6 bases. The V and J ends lost 0 bases and 5 bases respectively, with 16 bases between them. Germline assignment: CDR1 KGHSH and CDR2 LQKENI. This CDR3 has 17 residues.

The chain has TRBV28 and TRBJ2-5, with 7 nucleotides matching TRBD1. The DNA end is more similar to TRBJ2-7, so the J call may be wrong. The germline V gene has CDR1 MDHEN and CDR2 SYDVKM. This CDR3 spans 13 amino acids. CDR3 nucleotides: TGTGCCAGCAAAAACGGACAGGACTACGAGCAGTACTTC. Protein sequence: CASKNGQDYEQYF.

The chain combines TRBV4-2 with TRBJ2-7; 10 positions agree with TRBD2. CDR1 and CDR2 from the germline V gene are LGHNA and YNFKEQ. J lost 2 bases, V lost 1 base, and 2 bases had no gene match. CDR3 size: 15 residues. The CDR3 DNA follows: TGTGCCAGCAGCCAAGGGACTAGCGGAACCTACGAGCAGTACTTC. It encodes CASSQGTSGTYEQYF.

The gene calls are TRBV28 and TRBJ2-3; 13 bases are shared with TRBD2. V lost 6 bases, J lost 5 bases, and 20 bases stayed unmatched. Germline lookup yields CDR1 MDHEN and CDR2 SYDVKM. The CDR3 contains 20 residues. CDR3 residues: CASSRQSWDTSGRAQDTQYF. The CDR3 DNA follows: TGTGCCAGCAGCCGGCAAAGTTGGGACACTAGCGGGAGGGCCCAAGATACGCAGTATTTT.

The V gene is TRBV28, the J gene TRBJ1-1; D is perhaps TRBD1 (6 bases). The CDR3 sequence is 11 residues long. The V gene lost 6 bases and the J gene lost 9 bases, with 11 bases spanning the gap. The germline gives CDR1 MDHEN, CDR2 SYDVKM. CDR3 sequence reads: CASRETGKAFF. CDR3 in DNA: TGTGCCAGCAGAGAAACAGGGAAAGCTTTCTTT.

V usage is TRBV6-6 and J usage is TRBJ2-5, with D possibly being TRBD2 (7 bases). This CDR3 spans 14 amino acids. CDR1 is MNHNY and CDR2 is SVGAGI in the germline V gene (reference sequence). V lost 6 bases, J lost 2 bases, and 13 bases lay in between. The CDR3: CASRQGSGQETQYF. The CDR3 region has the DNA TGTGCCAGCAGACAGGGTAGCGGGCAAGAGACCCAGTACTTC.

This chain connects TRBV5-1 to TRBJ2-7; 9 nucleotides agree with TRBD1. Germline CDR1 reads SGHRS; CDR2 reads YFSETQ. V lost 4 bases to trimming and J lost 3 bases; unmatched junction nucleotides: 8. This CDR3 has 15 amino acids. In DNA form, the CDR3 reads TGCGCCAGCAGCCTGGGGGACAGGGAATACTACGAGCAGTACTTC. Translated: CASSLGDREYYEQYF.

The sample holds a few counts of this clone. The rearrangement links TRBV5-1 to TRBJ2-5; D might be TRBD2 (6 bases). Per the germline V gene, CDR1 is SGHRS and CDR2 is YFSETQ. The CDR3 runs 16 residues. Between the trimmed V and J ends, which lost 0 bases and 3 bases, there was a span of 15 bases. CDR3: CASSLVGASEEETQYF. For the CDR3, the DNA is TGCGCCAGCAGCTTGGTCGGAGCTAGCGAAGAAGAGACCCAGTACTTC.

This clone was seen more than once but under ten times. The chain recombines TRBV5-4 with TRBJ1-4; 7 nucleotides line up with TRBD1. The CDR3 is 12 amino acids. The germline gives CDR1 SGHNT, CDR2 YYREEE (reference sequence). DNA of the CDR3: TGTGCAAGTGGGACAGTCGATGAAAAACTGTTTTTT. Translation gives CASGTVDEKLFF.

This chain connects TRBV18 to TRBJ1-4; D unresolved. There are 15 residues in the CDR3. V shed 4 bases and J shed 5 bases, with 14 bases lying between them. Germline V lookup: CDR1 KGHSH, CDR2 LQKENI. CDR3 DNA: TGTGCCAGCTCACAACTTGGTGTGAGAAATGAAAAACTGTTTTTT. This sequence encodes CASSQLGVRNEKLFF.

V usage is TRBV7-8 and J usage is TRBJ1-5; 7 positions match TRBD1. With 5 bases clipped from V and 7 bases from J, the junction kept 11 bases outside the gene matches. The CDR3 runs 15 residues. Germline CDR1 and CDR2: SGHVS and FQNEAQ. The CDR3, as DNA: TGTGCCAGCAGCCCGGGACAGTTGATTAGCCAGCCCCAGCATTTT. Residues: CASSPGQLISQPQHF.